These T cell receptor beta chains were read from a single sample in a study of human T cells and chemical hapten exposure. Via MiXCR, TCRdb re-called the RACE reads, giving one row per CDR3 protein. Of some 180,000 distinct CDR3 sequences listed, more than 20% were seen once; the top ten hold about 2.5%. Sequencing used whole blood, obtained in connection with sensitization to the hapten diphenylcyclopropenone (DPC). Source of these receptors: a woman aged 40 to 55 with alopecia areata. Some clones in this sample may be carry-over from other donors' samples. CDR3s include the opening cysteine and the closing phenylalanine or tryptophan. Fields, in order: V gene, J gene, clone size, D gene, CDR3 DNA, CDR3 protein. The D gene is left open where the match is weak. Clone size is shown for a subset of rows, as once, few, many or a class of expanded clone.

TRBV20-1	TRBJ2-3	.	TRBD1	TGCAGTGCCAGAAAGGGGACAGGTACAGATACGCAGTATTTT	CSARKGTGTDTQYF
TRBV3-1	TRBJ1-2	.	.	TGTGCCAGCAGCCAAGGGGTGAAGGATGGCTACACCTTC	CASSQGVKDGYTF
TRBV12-3/TRBV12-4	TRBJ1-1	.	TRBD1	TGTGCCAGCAGTTCGGGAGCGACAGGGTACCGTCGGACTGAAGCTTTCTTT	CASSSGATGYRRTEAFF
TRBV5-6	TRBJ2-7	few	.	TGTGCCAGCAGCTTCCCGCAGTCCGAGCAGTACTTC	CASSFPQSEQYF
TRBV6-2/TRBV6-3	TRBJ1-5	few	.	TGTGCCAGCAGTTATCTTGGTCAGGACATGCCCCAGCATTTT	CASSYLGQDMPQHF
TRBV20-1	TRBJ1-1	few	.	TGCAGTGCTAGAGTTCCGGGGGCCCAACAAGCTTTCTTT	CSARVPGAQQAFF
TRBV7-3	TRBJ1-1	many	.	TGTGCCAGCAGCTTACAGGGTGGAACTGAAGCTTTCTTT	CASSLQGGTEAFF
TRBV3-1	TRBJ2-3	.	TRBD2	TGTGCCAGCAGCCAATCCGGGACTAATTTACTGGATACGCAGTATTTT	CASSQSGTNLLDTQYF
TRBV2	TRBJ2-1	few	TRBD2	TGTGCCAGCAGAACCATAGCGGGAGGGTTCAATGAGCAGTTCTTC	CASRTIAGGFNEQFF
TRBV29-1	TRBJ2-3	many	TRBD2	TGCAGCGTGGCCCCGTCAGGCATCGGACTAGGCACAGATACGCAGTATTTT	CSVAPSGIGLGTDTQYF
TRBV7-2	TRBJ2-5	few	TRBD1	TGTGCCAGCAGCTCCGGACAGGGCCTCCAAGAGACCCAGTACTTC	CASSSGQGLQETQYF
TRBV2	TRBJ1-5	.	.	TGTGCCAGTAGTGAAGCCCTCGGGGGTCAGCCCCAGCATTTT	CASSEALGGQPQHF
TRBV7-2	TRBJ2-7	.	.	TGTGCCAGCAGCTTAACCCCCGGGATGCCCGAGCAGTACTTC	CASSLTPGMPEQYF
TRBV12-3/TRBV12-4	TRBJ1-5	.	.	TGTGCCAGCAGTTCACAGGAGAATCAGCCCCAGCATTTT	CASSSQENQPQHF
TRBV28	TRBJ2-7	.	.	TGTGCCAGCAGTTTTCTCCTGAACGAGCAGTACTTC	CASSFLLNEQYF
TRBV20-1	TRBJ2-2	many	.	TGCAGTGCTGGCCCCCCGAACACCGGGGAGCTGTTTTTT	CSAGPPNTGELFF
TRBV6-1	TRBJ1-6	few	.	TGTGCCAGCAATGAGCGTTTAGATTCACCCCTCCACTTT	CASNERLDSPLHF
TRBV4-3	TRBJ1-3	.	.	TGCGCCAGCAGCCAAGAACTGCATGGGGGGGGGTTGTCCGACACCATATATTTT	CASSQELHGGGLSDTIYF
TRBV25-1	TRBJ1-4	few	.	TGTGCCAGCAGTGGGAGAGAGCGGGGAGAAAAACTGTTTTTT	CASSGRERGEKLFF
TRBV10-3	TRBJ2-3	.	.	TGTGCCATCAGTGAGGGGGGGGGCCCCTCTAGCACAGATACGCAGTATTTT	CAISEGGGPSSTDTQYF
TRBV7-3	TRBJ2-1	.	.	TGTGCCAGCAGCCCGGGAGTCCACAATGAGCAGTTCTTC	CASSPGVHNEQFF
TRBV7-9	TRBJ1-5	.	.	TGTGCCAGCAGCTTAGGAGGGGCCAACAATCAGCCCCAGCATTTT	CASSLGGANNQPQHF
TRBV29-1	TRBJ1-1	few	.	TGCAGCGCTTCCCAGACCGAGGGCGCTGAAGCTTTCTTT	CSASQTEGAEAFF
TRBV28	TRBJ2-5	.	TRBD2	TGTGCCAGCAGAAGCGCTGGGACTAGCGGGATGGAGACCCAGTACTTC	CASRSAGTSGMETQYF
TRBV13	TRBJ2-1	.	.	TGTGCCAGCAGCTCAACGACCTACAATGAGCAGTTCTTC	CASSSTTYNEQFF
TRBV7-9	TRBJ2-7	.	TRBD1	TGTGCCAGCAGCTTAGCAGGACAGGGGGACGAGCAGTACTTC	CASSLAGQGDEQYF
TRBV7-3	TRBJ2-6	once	.	TGTGCCAGCAGCCCCTACGGCTCTGGGGCCAACGTCCTGACTTTC	CASSPYGSGANVLTF
TRBV28	TRBJ1-2	few	.	TGTGCCAGCAGTTCTCCCCGGTCGGGGTCCTATGGCTACACCTTC	CASSSPRSGSYGYTF
TRBV9	TRBJ2-3	few	TRBD2	TGTGCCAGCAGCGTAGAAGCGGGCGGGAGGGCCGCAGATACGCAGTATTTT	CASSVEAGGRAADTQYF
TRBV4-2	TRBJ1-2	.	.	TGTGCCAGCAGCCAAGTTAGACAGCATTCTAACTATGGCTACACCTTC	CASSQVRQHSNYGYTF
TRBV7-6	TRBJ1-1	.	.	TGTGCCAGCACCCAGACGCCCGGGACCAGGGCTTTCTTT	CASTQTPGTRAFF
TRBV20-1	TRBJ1-4	.	.	TGCAGTGCCCTCGACAGGAGTAATGAAAAACTGTTTTTT	CSALDRSNEKLFF
TRBV7-2	TRBJ2-5	.	TRBD2	TGTGCCAGCAGCTTAGTTGCGGGAGGCTCCGAGACCCAGTACTTC	CASSLVAGGSETQYF
TRBV15	TRBJ2-1	few	.	TGTGCCACCAGCAGAGATTCCCGGGTTGAGCAGTTCTTC	CATSRDSRVEQFF
TRBV6-2/TRBV6-3	TRBJ2-1	few	TRBD2	TGTGCCAGCAGTCGAGCGGGGAGGGGCTCCTACAATGAGCAGTTCTTC	CASSRAGRGSYNEQFF
TRBV29-1	TRBJ2-1	.	.	TGCAGCGTTGCGTTGGGGAACGCGGACGGTGAGCAGTTCTTC	CSVALGNADGEQFF
TRBV6-5	TRBJ2-7	few	.	TGTGCCACCAGGCAGAGCTCCTACGAGCAGTACTTC	CATRQSSYEQYF
TRBV20-1	TRBJ2-1	few	.	TGCAGTGCTAGCAGGGGAACTTCACGCAATGAGCAGTTCTTC	CSASRGTSRNEQFF
TRBV9	TRBJ1-2	few	TRBD1	TGTGCCAGCAGCCCCGGGACAGGGGGCAACTATGGCTACACCTTC	CASSPGTGGNYGYTF